A selection of T cell receptor beta chains follows, all from one sample in a study of blood T cell repertoires in COVID-19. Here immunoSEQ multiplex PCR was the method, and the copy in TCRdb shows in-frame clones only, minus some. This table has fewer than 300,000 clones, 84% appearing once. Sequenced input: peripheral blood. The receptors originated from a human donor in a cohort sampled during active COVID-19. CDR3s include the opening cysteine and the closing phenylalanine or tryptophan.

CDR3 length	V gene	J gene	CDR3 protein
15	TRBV6-2/TRBV6-3	TRBJ1-3	CASSYSSSSGNTIYF
18	TRBV28	TRBJ2-5	CASSSPGLAGVLQETQYF
19	TRBV9	TRBJ2-1	CARVGKGLATLSSYNEQFF
13	TRBV5-1	TRBJ2-7	CASSPEVAYEQYF
13	TRBV13	TRBJ1-4	CASSSPDSRILFF
13	TRBV3-1/TRBV3-2	TRBJ1-1	CASSQGRATEAFF
14	TRBV19	TRBJ1-4	CASSQTGSSEKLFF
14	TRBV28	TRBJ2-7	CASSLLGRVHEQYF
17	TRBV5-1	TRBJ2-5	CASSWGLLGEGEETQYF
19	TRBV4-1	TRBJ2-1	CASSQVAPTSGSAYNEQFF
18	TRBV4-2	TRBJ2-3	CASSQVRLAGGNTDTQYF
15	TRBV19	TRBJ1-4	CASSAGTATNEKLFF
13	TRBV7-2	TRBJ2-3	CASSKGSTDTQYF
15	TRBV6-2/TRBV6-3	TRBJ1-5	CASSYSGAPNQPQHF
19	TRBV5-5	TRBJ2-1	CASSLVFPSGGSSYNEQFF
11	TRBV18	TRBJ2-1	CASSPHYEQFF
15	TRBV23-1	TRBJ2-5	CASRLLTGGVETQYF
16	TRBV9	TRBJ1-5	CASNARRTVSNQPQHF
14	TRBV27	TRBJ1-1	CASSPGWFDTEAFF
16	TRBV3-1/TRBV3-2	TRBJ1-1	CASSPGTGGAYTEAFF
15	TRBV6-4	TRBJ2-2	CASSDSSGGAGELFF
13	TRBV2	TRBJ2-7	CASISGSTYEQYF
16	TRBV7-6	TRBJ2-2	CASSSLGAAGFGELFF
14	TRBV5-1	TRBJ1-5	CASSLTGVNQPQHF
12	TRBV18	TRBJ2-7	CASSPLGDEQYF
10	TRBV28	TRBJ1-1	CASGGLGAFF
15	TRBV19	TRBJ2-7	CASSNPGGRNYEQYF
16	TRBV5-5	TRBJ2-7	CASSPTGAIISYEQYF
15	TRBV5-1	TRBJ1-2	CASSTGQGYYYGYTF